The 10 T cell receptor beta chains below come from one sample, sequenced in a study of blood T cell repertoires in COVID-19. Measured with immunoSEQ multiplex PCR; TCRdb has only the in-frame clones, and not every one. The sample records around 9,700 clones, 87% being singletons. The source material was peripheral blood. The receptors shown here come from a man aged 25 to 40 with active or convalescent COVID-19.

V is TRBV6-6 and J is TRBJ2-7; 7 nucleotides align to TRBD2. The germline V gene has CDR1 MNHNY and CDR2 SVGAGI (reference sequence). The V segment lost 6 bases and the J segment 1 base; nucleotides outside the gene matches: 3. CDR3 size: 13 residues. In nucleotides, the CDR3 is TGTGCCAGCAGGGGGGGGAATTCCTACGAGCAGTACTTC. Translating it yields CASRGGNSYEQYF.

This chain joins TRBV11-2 and TRBJ1-6; D remains ambiguous. This CDR3 has 13 amino acids. Trimming removed 11 bases from V and 0 bases from J, with 8 bases in between. Germline CDR1 SGHAT, CDR2 FQNNGV. The DNA for the CDR3 is TGTGCCTCCATTAGCTCCTATAATTCACCCCTCCACTTT. This codes for CASISSYNSPLHF.

V and J are TRBV11-2 and TRBJ2-3; D may be TRBD1 (7 bases). The CDR3 extends over 17 amino acids. The V gene's germline CDR1 is SGHAT and CDR2 FQNNGV. Trimming stripped 3 bases from V and 5 bases from J, with 21 bases between. This CDR3 is CASSLEVGRGARDTQYF. The CDR3 coding sequence is TGTGCCAGCAGCTTGGAAGTTGGCAGGGGGGCAAGAGATACGCAGTATTTT.

The rearrangement joins TRBV11-1 to TRBJ2-1, with D unclear. Germline V lookup: CDR1 SGHAT, CDR2 FQDESV (reference sequence). Trimming shortened V by 5 bases and J by 9 bases, and 14 bases separated the two germline ends. This CDR3 is 13 amino acids long. CDR3 coding DNA: TGTGCCAGCAGCCCGGGTTCTCCGGGTGAGCAGTTCTTC. Residues: CASSPGSPGEQFF. The variable domain in full, completed from reference TRBV11-1 and TRBJ2-1, reads EAEVAQSPRYKITEKSQAVAFWCDPISGHATLYWYRQILGQGPELLVQFQDESVVDDSQLPKDRFSAERLKGVDSTLKIQPAELGDSAMYLCASSPGSPGEQFFGPGTRLTVL.

The rearrangement links TRBV18 to TRBJ1-2; D not resolved. Germline V lookup: CDR1 KGHSH, CDR2 LQKENI. This CDR3 region has 14 residues. The V gene lost 1 base and the J gene lost 1 base, with 7 bases spanning the gap. CDR3 residues: CASSPRQNNYGYTF. In nucleotides, the CDR3 is TGTGCCAGCTCACCACGGCAGAATAACTATGGCTACACCTTC.

The V gene is TRBV4-1, the J gene TRBJ2-2, with TRBD1 as a possible D gene (7 bases). The CDR3 spans 18 residues. Germline CDR1 and CDR2: MGHRA and YSYEKL. The ends were cut back, 1 base at V and 4 bases at J, with 19 bases in the middle. CDR3 in amino acids: CASSQGRMRDSFTGELFF. As DNA, the CDR3 is TGCGCCAGCAGCCAAGGGAGGATGCGGGACAGTTTCACCGGGGAGCTGTTTTTT.

The CDR3 reads CASRLGGSFVAFF. In nucleotides, the CDR3 is TGTGCAAGTCGCTTAGGAGGGAGCTTCGTAGCTTTCTTT. The chain recombines TRBV12-2 with TRBJ1-1. TRBV12-2 has pseudogene status. This CDR3 has 13 amino acids.

V is TRBV9 and J is TRBJ1-3, with a weak D call TRBD1 (5 bases). The CDR3 runs to 15 residues. Germline CDR1 SGDLS, CDR2 YYNGEE. Deletions cut 3 bases from V and 2 bases from J, with 12 bases between. CDR3 sequence: CASSAHTGAGNTIYF. CDR3 DNA: TGTGCCAGCAGCGCGCACACAGGTGCTGGAAACACCATATATTTT. Drawing the rest from reference TRBV9 and TRBJ1-3, the complete variable domain is DSGVTQTPKHLITATGQRVTLRCSPRSGDLSVYWYQQSLDQGLQFLIQYYNGEERAKGNILERFSAQQFPDLHSELNLSSLELGDSALYFCASSAHTGAGNTIYFGEGSWLTVV.

The chain carries TRBV23-1 and TRBJ1-3, with a possible D match to TRBD1 (6 bases). TRBV23-1 is given ORF status, its function remaining uncertain. V was clipped by 2 bases and J by 4 bases, with 18 bases between them. The CDR3 is made up of 17 amino acids. CDR3 sequence (DNA): TGCGCCAGCAGTCAACTAGACCAGGGGAGAGTAGGAAACACCATATATTTT. Residues: CASSQLDQGRVGNTIYF.

The V and J genes are TRBV14 and TRBJ1-4; TRBD1 is a possible D gene (5 bases). V lost 4 bases, J lost 0 bases, and 15 bases lay in between. The V gene's germline CDR1 is SGHDN and CDR2 FVKESK. The CDR3 covers 17 residues. CDR3 amino acids: CASSRGVRGTTNEKLFF. The CDR3 coding sequence is TGTGCCAGCAGCCGGGGAGTACGGGGGACAACTAATGAAAAACTGTTTTTT.